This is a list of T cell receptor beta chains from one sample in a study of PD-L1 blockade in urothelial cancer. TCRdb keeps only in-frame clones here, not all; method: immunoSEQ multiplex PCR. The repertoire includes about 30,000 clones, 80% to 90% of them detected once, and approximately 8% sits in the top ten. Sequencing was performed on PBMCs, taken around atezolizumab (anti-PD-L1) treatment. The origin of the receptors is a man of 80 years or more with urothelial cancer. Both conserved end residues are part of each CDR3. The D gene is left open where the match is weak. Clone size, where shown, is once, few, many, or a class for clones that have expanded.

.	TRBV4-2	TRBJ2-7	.	TGTGCCAGCAGCCAAGTTTCCCCCCGGGACGAGCAGTACTTC	CASSQVSPRDEQYF
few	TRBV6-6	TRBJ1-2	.	TGTGCCAGCAGTTACCCCCTCTATGGCTACACCTTC	CASSYPLYGYTF
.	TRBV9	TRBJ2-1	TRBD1	TGTGCCAGCAGCGCCGGGACAGGGGTTTACAATGAGCAGTTCTTC	CASSAGTGVYNEQFF
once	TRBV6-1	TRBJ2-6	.	TGTGCCAGCAGTGAAGGGCTCTCTGGGGCCAACGTCCTGACTTTC	CASSEGLSGANVLTF
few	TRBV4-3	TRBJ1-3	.	TGCGCCAGCAGCCAAGATTACGGTACCGGGACATTTGGAAACACCATATATTTT	CASSQDYGTGTFGNTIYF
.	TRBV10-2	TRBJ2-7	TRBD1	TGCGCCAGCAGTAAACCGGGACAGGGACTTAACGAGCAGTACTTC	CASSKPGQGLNEQYF
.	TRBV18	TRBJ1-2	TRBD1	TGTGCCAGCTCACCAGACGACAGGGCCTATGGCTACACCTTC	CASSPDDRAYGYTF
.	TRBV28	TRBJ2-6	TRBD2	TGTGCCACTCAACTAGCGGGGCGGGCGACTTCTGGGGCCAACGTCCTGACTTTC	CATQLAGRATSGANVLTF
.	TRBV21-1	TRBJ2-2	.	TGTGCCAGCAGCAAAGGAGGGGATAATAGACAGGGGGCAAACACCGGGGAGCTGTTTTTT	CASSKGGDNRQGANTGELFF
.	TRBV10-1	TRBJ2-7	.	TGCGCCAGCAGTGAGACAGGGCAATTCTACGAGCAGTACTTC	CASSETGQFYEQYF
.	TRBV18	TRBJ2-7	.	TGTGCCAGCTCACCAGAGTTCTACGAGCAGTACTTC	CASSPEFYEQYF
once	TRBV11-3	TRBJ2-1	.	TGTGCCAGCAGCTTAGATCAGCGCAGTATAGAGCAGTTCTTC	CASSLDQRSIEQFF